This T cell receptor beta chain was found in a study of blood T cell repertoires in COVID-19. Original processing methods: Scientists estimated how many nucleated cells there were by amplifying reference gene primers. Clones were read by immunoSEQ multiplex PCR, and TCRdb kept only the in-frame ones, dropping some. That table gives V, J and clone size, and the DNA gave D and trimming. The sample lists over 350,000 clones, about 88% seen once, with 1.2% in the top ten. Germline V CDR1 and CDR2: ENHRY, SYGVKD. With V trimmed by 7 bases and J by 0 bases, 11 bases remained unmatched. This CDR3 has 18 amino acids. Cohorts were based on clinical histories the participants reported.

The TCR was taken from a woman under 30 who had recovered from COVID-19. The chain is built from TRBV10-3 and TRBJ2-7; 14 nucleotides align to TRBD2. The sample consisted of PBMCs or T cells enriched from blood (not recorded which). The CDR3 spells CAIKDTGLAGGSSYEQYF. DNA for the CDR3: TGTGCCATCAAGGACACAGGACTAGCGGGGGGCAGCTCCTACGAGCAGTACTTC.